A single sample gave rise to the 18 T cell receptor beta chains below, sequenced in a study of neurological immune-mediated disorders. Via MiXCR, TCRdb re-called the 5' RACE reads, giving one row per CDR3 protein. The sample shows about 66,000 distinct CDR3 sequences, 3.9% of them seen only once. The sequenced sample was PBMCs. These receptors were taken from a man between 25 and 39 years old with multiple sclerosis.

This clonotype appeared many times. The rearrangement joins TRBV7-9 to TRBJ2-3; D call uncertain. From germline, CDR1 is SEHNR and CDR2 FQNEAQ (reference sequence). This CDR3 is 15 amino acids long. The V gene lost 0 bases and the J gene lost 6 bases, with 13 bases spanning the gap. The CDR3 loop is CASSLALDQADTQYF. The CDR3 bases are TGTGCCAGCAGCTTAGCTCTAGATCAAGCGGATACGCAGTATTTT.

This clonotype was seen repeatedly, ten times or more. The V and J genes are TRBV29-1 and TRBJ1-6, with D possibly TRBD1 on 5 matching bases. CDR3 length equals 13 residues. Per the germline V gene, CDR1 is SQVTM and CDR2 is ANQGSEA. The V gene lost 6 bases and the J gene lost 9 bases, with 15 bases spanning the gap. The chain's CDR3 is CSVTGTGFSPLHF. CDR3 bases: TGCAGCGTAACCGGGACTGGCTTTTCACCCCTCCACTTT.

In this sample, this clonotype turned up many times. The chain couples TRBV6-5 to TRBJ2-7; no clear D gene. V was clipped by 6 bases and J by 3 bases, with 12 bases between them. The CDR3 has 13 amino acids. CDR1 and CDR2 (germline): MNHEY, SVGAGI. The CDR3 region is CASRLGPDYEQYF. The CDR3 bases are TGTGCCAGCAGGCTCGGGCCCGACTACGAGCAGTACTTC.

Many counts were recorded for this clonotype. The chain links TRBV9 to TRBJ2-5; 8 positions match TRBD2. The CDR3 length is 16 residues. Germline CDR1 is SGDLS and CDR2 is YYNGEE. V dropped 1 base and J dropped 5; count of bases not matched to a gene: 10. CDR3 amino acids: CASSVLSGTSYETQYF. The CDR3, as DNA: TGTGCCAGCAGCGTATTAAGTGGGACTAGTTATGAGACCCAGTACTTC.

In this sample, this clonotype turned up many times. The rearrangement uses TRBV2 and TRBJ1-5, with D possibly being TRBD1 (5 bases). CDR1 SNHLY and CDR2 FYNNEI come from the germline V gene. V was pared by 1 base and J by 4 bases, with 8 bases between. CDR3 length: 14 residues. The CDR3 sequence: CASSEDRGNQPQHF. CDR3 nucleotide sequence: TGTGCCAGCAGTGAAGATAGGGGTAATCAGCCCCAGCATTTT.

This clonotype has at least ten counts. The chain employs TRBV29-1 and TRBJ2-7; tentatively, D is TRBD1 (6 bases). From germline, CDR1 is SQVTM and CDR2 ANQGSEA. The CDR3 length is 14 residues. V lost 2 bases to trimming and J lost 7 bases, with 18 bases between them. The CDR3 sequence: CSVESGDSLWEQYF. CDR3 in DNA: TGCAGCGTTGAATCAGGGGATTCTCTGTGGGAGCAGTACTTC.

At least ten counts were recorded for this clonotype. In nucleotides, the CDR3 is TGTGCCACCAGTGATGCCGGACAGGGAACAGATACGCAGTATTTT. Protein: CATSDAGQGTDTQYF. The chain employs TRBV24-1 and TRBJ2-3; 8 bases match TRBD1. The CDR3 spans 15 residues. CDR1 KGHDR and CDR2 SFDVKD come from the germline V gene. V trimming: 3 bases; J trimming: 3 bases; junction bases outside the gene matches: 4.

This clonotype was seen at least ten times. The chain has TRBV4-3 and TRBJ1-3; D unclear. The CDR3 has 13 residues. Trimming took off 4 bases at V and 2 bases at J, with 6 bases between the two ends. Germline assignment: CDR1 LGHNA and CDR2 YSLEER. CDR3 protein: CASSPDPGNTIYF. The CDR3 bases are TGCGCCAGCAGCCCTGACCCTGGAAACACCATATATTTT.

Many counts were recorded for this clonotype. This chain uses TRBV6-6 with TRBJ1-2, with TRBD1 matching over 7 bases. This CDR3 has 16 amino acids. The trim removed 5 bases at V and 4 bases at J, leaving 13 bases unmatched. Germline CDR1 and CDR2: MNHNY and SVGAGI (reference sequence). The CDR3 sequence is CASSRSDRRGIYGYTF. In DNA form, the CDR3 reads TGTGCCAGCAGTCGCTCGGACAGGAGGGGCATCTATGGCTACACCTTC.

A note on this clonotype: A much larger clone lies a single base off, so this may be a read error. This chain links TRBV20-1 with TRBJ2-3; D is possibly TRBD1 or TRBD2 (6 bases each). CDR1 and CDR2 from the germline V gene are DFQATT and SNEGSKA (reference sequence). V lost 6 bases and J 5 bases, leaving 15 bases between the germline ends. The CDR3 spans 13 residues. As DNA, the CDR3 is TGCAGTGCCATAGAGGGGGAGGTAGATACGCAGTATTTT. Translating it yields CSAIEGEVDTQYF.

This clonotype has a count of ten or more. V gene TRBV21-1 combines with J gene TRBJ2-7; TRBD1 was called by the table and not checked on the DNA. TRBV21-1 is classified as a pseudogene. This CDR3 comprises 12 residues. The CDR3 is CASSRTGVPQYF. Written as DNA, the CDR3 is TGTGCCAGCAGCAGGACAGGGGTCCCGCAGTACTTC.

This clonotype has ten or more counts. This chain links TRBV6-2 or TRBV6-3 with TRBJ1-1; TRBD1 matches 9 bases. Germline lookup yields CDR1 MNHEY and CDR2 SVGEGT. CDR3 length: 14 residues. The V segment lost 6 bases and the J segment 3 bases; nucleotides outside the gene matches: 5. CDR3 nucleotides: TGTGCCAGCAGCTGGGGACAGGGCTACACTGAAGCTTTCTTT. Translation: CASSWGQGYTEAFF.

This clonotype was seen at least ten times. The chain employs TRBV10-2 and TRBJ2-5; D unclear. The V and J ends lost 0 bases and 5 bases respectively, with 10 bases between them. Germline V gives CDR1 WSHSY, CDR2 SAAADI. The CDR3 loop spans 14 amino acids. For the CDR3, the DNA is TGCGCCAGCAGTGAGTCTAGTTTGAAGGAGACCCAGTACTTC. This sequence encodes CASSESSLKETQYF.

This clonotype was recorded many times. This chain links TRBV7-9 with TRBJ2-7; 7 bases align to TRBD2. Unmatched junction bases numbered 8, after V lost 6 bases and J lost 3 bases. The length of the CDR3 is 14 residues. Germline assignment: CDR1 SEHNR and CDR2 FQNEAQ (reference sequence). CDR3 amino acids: CASSTSGALYEQYF. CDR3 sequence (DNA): TGTGCCAGCAGTACAAGCGGGGCCCTCTACGAGCAGTACTTC.

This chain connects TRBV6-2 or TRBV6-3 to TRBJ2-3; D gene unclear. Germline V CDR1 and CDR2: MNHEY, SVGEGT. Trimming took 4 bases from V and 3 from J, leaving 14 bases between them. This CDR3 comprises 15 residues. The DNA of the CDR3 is TGTGCCAGCAGTTCCCTTAAACGAGATACAGATACGCAGTATTTT. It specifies CASSSLKRDTDTQYF.

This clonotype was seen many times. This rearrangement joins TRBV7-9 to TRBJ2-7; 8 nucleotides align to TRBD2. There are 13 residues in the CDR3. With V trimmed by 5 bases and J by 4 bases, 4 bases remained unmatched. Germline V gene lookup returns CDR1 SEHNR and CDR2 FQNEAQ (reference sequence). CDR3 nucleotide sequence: TGTGCCAGCAGCCCGGGAGGGCTTTACGAGCAGTACTTC. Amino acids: CASSPGGLYEQYF.

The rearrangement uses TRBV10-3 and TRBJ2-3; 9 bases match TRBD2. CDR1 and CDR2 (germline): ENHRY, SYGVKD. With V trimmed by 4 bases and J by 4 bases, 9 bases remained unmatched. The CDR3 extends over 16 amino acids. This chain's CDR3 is CAISGWAGGPPDTQYF. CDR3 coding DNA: TGTGCCATCAGTGGATGGGCGGGGGGGCCCCCAGATACGCAGTATTTT.

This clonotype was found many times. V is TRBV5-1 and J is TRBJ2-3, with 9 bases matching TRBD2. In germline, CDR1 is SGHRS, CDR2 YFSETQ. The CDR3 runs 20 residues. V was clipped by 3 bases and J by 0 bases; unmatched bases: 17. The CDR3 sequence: CASSSPHGAGGLSSTDTQYF. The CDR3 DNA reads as TGCGCCAGCAGCTCTCCTCATGGAGCGGGGGGACTTTCTAGCACAGATACGCAGTATTTT.